One TCR beta chain is described in this entry. This sample is part of a study of shared clonotypes between healthy human individuals. About the research overall: The study used three CD4 naive, three CD4 memory, two CD8 naive and one CD8 memory plate per donor.

Assay used: immunoSEQ multiplex PCR; TCRdb lists only in-frame clones, some missing. The table has about 2.5 million clones, 80% to 95% seen once. This CDR3 has 12 amino acids. Trimming stripped 7 bases from V and 6 bases from J, with 12 bases between. From germline, CDR1 is SQVTM and CDR2 ANQGSEA. This receptor was obtained from a man aged 18 to 30 in good health. Some clones in this sample may be carry-over from other donors' samples. Sequenced material: naive CD4+ T cells from PBMCs. Subset defined: CD45RA+ positively selected. The chain employs TRBV29-1 and TRBJ2-2; D remains ambiguous. The CDR3 nucleotides read TGCAGCGCCCGCACCCCCTCCGGGGAGCTGTTTTTT. It is translated as CSARTPSGELFF.